In this sample, the clone carrying this TCR beta chain turned up many times. This sample stems from a study of T cells in Graves' hyperthyroidism and ophthalmopathy. Amplification of TCR beta CDR3 regions used RNA as the template. The HTBI set primed first-round TCR CDR3 RT-PCR. TCRdb fed the multiplex PCR reads into MiXCR, producing one record per CDR3 protein. The table lists roughly 530,000 distinct CDR3 sequences, 17% of them singletons, with under 20% in the top ten. Duration under 3 months, a NOSPECS grade of at least 4, and a Clinical Activity Score of at least 3 characterized the ophthalmopathy patients. Looked up from germline, CDR1 is DFQATT and CDR2 is SNEGSKA (reference sequence). The CDR3 covers 14 residues. The V end was cut by 3 bases, the J end by 3 bases, with 12 bases between.

The chain recombines TRBV20-1 with TRBJ1-5, with D possibly TRBD1 on 5 matching bases. Material for sequencing was blood. The clonotype was recovered from a woman between 18 and 30 years old with Graves' ophthalmopathy. In DNA, the CDR3 is TGCAGTGCTAGTGCCAGGGCTCTCAATCAGCCCCAGCATTTT. Its protein product is CSASARALNQPQHF.